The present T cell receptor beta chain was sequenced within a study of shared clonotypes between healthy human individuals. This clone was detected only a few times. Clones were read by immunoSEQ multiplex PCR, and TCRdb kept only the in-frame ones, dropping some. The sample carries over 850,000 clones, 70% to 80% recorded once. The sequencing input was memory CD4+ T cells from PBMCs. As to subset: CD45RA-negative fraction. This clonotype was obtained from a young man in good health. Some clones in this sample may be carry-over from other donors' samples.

CDR3 nucleotides: TGTGCCAGCTTATCACGGGGACATCGAATGGATGGCTACACCTTC. It is translated as CASLSRGHRMDGYTF. The J gene is TRBJ1-2, the V gene TRBV19; D may be TRBD1 (6 bases). V lost 9 bases and J lost 6, with 23 bases in between. CDR1 and CDR2 from the germline V gene are LNHDA and SQIVND (reference sequence). This CDR3 comprises 15 residues.